One sample yielded the 10 T cell receptor beta chains listed below, sequenced in a study of blood T cell repertoires in COVID-19. TCRdb's table, derived via immunoSEQ multiplex PCR, lists solely in-frame clones and lacks some. The table lists fewer than 120,000 clones, 82% of them singletons. Sequencing input: peripheral blood. Receptor source: a woman aged 55-75 years with acute or convalescent COVID-19.

V is TRBV11-3 and J is TRBJ2-7; 7 bases are a match to TRBD1. After removal of 5 bases from V and 5 bases from J, the junction contained 6 bases not matched to a gene. The germline CDR1 and CDR2 sequences are SGHNT and YENEEA. CDR3 length: 13 residues. CDR3 sequence (DNA): TGTGCCAGCAGCCGACACAGGGGAAACGAGCAGTACTTC. Encoded protein: CASSRHRGNEQYF. Full variable domain (missing parts from reference TRBV11-3 and TRBJ2-7): EAGVVQSPRYKIIEKKQPVAFWCNPISGHNTLYWYLQNLGQGPELLIRYENEEAVDDSQLPKDRFSAERLKGVDSTLKIQPAELGDSAVYLCASSRHRGNEQYFGPGTRLTVT.

The chain has TRBV30 and TRBJ1-5, with TRBD1 matching over 7 bases. The CDR3 contains 14 residues. Germline V gives CDR1 GTSNPN, CDR2 SVGIG (reference sequence). The V gene end was trimmed by 2 bases and the J gene end by 4 bases; junction bases not matched to a gene: 5. The CDR3 reads CAWSWKGANQPQHF. The DNA of the CDR3 is TGTGCCTGGAGTTGGAAGGGGGCTAATCAGCCCCAGCATTTT.

V is TRBV7-8 and J is TRBJ2-1; 7 bases are a match to TRBD2. Germline values: CDR1 SGHVS, CDR2 FQNEAQ. V gave up 5 bases and J gave up 6 bases; unmatched junction bases: 4. The CDR3 consists of 13 residues. The CDR3 protein is CASSPSGGNEQFF. CDR3 sequence (DNA): TGTGCCAGCAGCCCGTCGGGGGGCAATGAGCAGTTCTTC.

The CDR3 DNA reads as TGTGCCAGCAGCCAAGGGGCAGGGGGCGCTGGGTCTGGAAACACCATATATTTT. Translated: CASSQGAGGAGSGNTIYF. The chain is built from TRBV3-1 (or the pseudogene TRBV3-2) and TRBJ1-3; 8 bases fit TRBD1. The germline gives CDR1 LGHDT, CDR2 YNNKEL (reference sequence). The CDR3 is 18 residues long. Trimming cost V 1 base and J 1 base; bases outside gene matches: 9.

The chain has TRBV18 and TRBJ2-7, with 8 bases aligning to TRBD1. Germline-derived CDR1 and CDR2 are KGHSH and LQKENI. J was trimmed by 6 bases and V by 5 bases; bases with no gene match: 12. This CDR3 has 15 residues. The CDR3 nucleotides are TGTGCCAGCTCATCGTTGACAGGGGAATTGAGCGAGCAGTACTTC. Translated, it gives CASSSLTGELSEQYF.

The rearrangement uses TRBV7-3 and TRBJ1-6; D not resolved. This CDR3 region has 17 residues. CDR1 and CDR2 (germline): SGHTA, FQGTGA. Trimming took 1 base from V and 0 from J, leaving 10 bases between them. As DNA, the CDR3 is TGTGCCAGCAGCTTAAACCCCATGAGCTCCTATAATTCACCCCTCCACTTT. It is translated as CASSLNPMSSYNSPLHF.

This chain connects TRBV19 to TRBJ1-2; D is unclear. Per germline, CDR1 LNHDA and CDR2 SQIVND (reference sequence). Trimming took off 3 bases at V and 0 bases at J, with 11 bases between the two ends. The CDR3 totals 15 residues. The DNA of the CDR3 is TGTGCCAGTAGTATGGGCAGTTCCCCTAACTATGGCTACACCTTC. As protein: CASSMGSSPNYGYTF.

The J gene is TRBJ1-1, the V gene TRBV7-3; no firm D call. Looked up from germline, CDR1 is SGHTA and CDR2 is FQGTGA. This CDR3 region has 13 residues. V was pared by 3 bases and J by 4 bases, with 9 bases between. CDR3 DNA: TGTGCCAGCAGCTTCGGGGTTGGCACTGAAGCTTTCTTT. It is translated as CASSFGVGTEAFF.

This chain joins TRBV4-3 and TRBJ2-3; 10 positions agree with TRBD2. Germline CDR1 is LGHNA and CDR2 is YSLEER. CDR3 size: 19 residues. J gave up 7 bases and V 0 bases, and 16 bases lay outside the gene matches. This CDR3 is CASSQEPSGGANILNTQYF. The CDR3 bases are TGCGCCAGCAGCCAAGAACCCAGCGGGGGGGCCAATATATTAAATACGCAGTATTTT.

The chain is built from TRBV6-2 or TRBV6-3 and TRBJ2-3; 9 positions agree with TRBD1. Germline V CDR1 and CDR2: MNHEY, SVGEGT. The CDR3 sequence is 15 residues long. Unmatched junction bases numbered 5, after V lost 2 bases and J lost 5 bases. The CDR3, as DNA: TGTGCCAGCAGTTACGTGGGACAGGGAGGAGATACGCAGTATTTT. Its protein is CASSYVGQGGDTQYF.